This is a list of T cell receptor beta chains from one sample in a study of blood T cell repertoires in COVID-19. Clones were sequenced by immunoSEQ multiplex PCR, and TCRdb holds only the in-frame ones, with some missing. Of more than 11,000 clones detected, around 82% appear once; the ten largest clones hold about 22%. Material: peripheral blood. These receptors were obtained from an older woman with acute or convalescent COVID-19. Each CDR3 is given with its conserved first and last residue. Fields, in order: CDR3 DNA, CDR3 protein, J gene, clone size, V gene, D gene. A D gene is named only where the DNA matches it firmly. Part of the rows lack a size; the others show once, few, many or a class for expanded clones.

TGTGCCAGCGCGATGACAGCGAACACCGGGGAGCTGTTTTTT CASAMTANTGELFF TRBJ2-2 . TRBV6-5 .
TGTGCCAGCAGCTTATACGGGGGGGCAGGCAATGAGCAGTTCTTC CASSLYGGAGNEQFF TRBJ2-1 . TRBV5-5 TRBD2
TGTGCCAGCAGCCAAGTTGCGTGCCCCGGGACAGGGGAAAGCAATCAGCCCCAGCATTTT CASSQVACPGTGESNQPQHF TRBJ1-5 . TRBV3-1/TRBV3-2 TRBD1
TGTGCCAGCAGCCAAGCGGCGGGTCCTAGCTCCTACAATGAGCAGTTCTTC CASSQAAGPSSYNEQFF TRBJ2-1 . TRBV3-1/TRBV3-2 .
TGTGCCAGCAGCTTAGTATCTCCCGGACAGGGGTCTATGAACACTGAAGCTTTCTTT CASSLVSPGQGSMNTEAFF TRBJ1-1 . TRBV11-2 TRBD1
TGTGCCAGCAGCGCAGGGTCGCGGGAGGGGGACACAGATACGCAGTATTTT CASSAGSREGDTDTQYF TRBJ2-3 . TRBV7-7 TRBD2
TGTGCCAGCTCACCACCGTGGGGGGGAGAGACCCAGTACTTC CASSPPWGGETQYF TRBJ2-5 . TRBV18 TRBD2
TGTGCCAGTAGAAGACAGGGGCCTAGCTATGGCTACACCTTC CASRRQGPSYGYTF TRBJ1-2 . TRBV19 TRBD1
TGTGCCAGCAGCAAAGACCCCGGGGGTGCTGGCTACACCTTC CASSKDPGGAGYTF TRBJ1-2 . TRBV9 .
TGCGCCAGCAGCTGGGGCGGCCAGGGGGCTCTTACCGGGGAGCTGTTTTTT CASSWGGQGALTGELFF TRBJ2-2 . TRBV5-1 TRBD1
TGTGCCACCATGGGGACAGGGGAGAAAGATACGCAGTATTTT CATMGTGEKDTQYF TRBJ2-3 . TRBV24-1 TRBD1
TGTGCCAGCAGCGAAGGGATAGACAGGGGGATGATGAGTGAAGCTTTCTTT CASSEGIDRGMMSEAFF TRBJ1-1 . TRBV11-3 TRBD1
TGCAGCGTCCAAGGAGAGGAGGGGATGGACACTGAAGCTTTCTTT CSVQGEEGMDTEAFF TRBJ1-1 . TRBV29-1 .
TGCGCCAGCATGAGGGAGGGCCCTGCCGAGCAGTACTTC CASMREGPAEQYF TRBJ2-7 . TRBV5-1 TRBD2
TGTGCCAGTAGTCGAGACAGGGGGAGTGAAAAACTGTTTTTT CASSRDRGSEKLFF TRBJ1-4 . TRBV19 TRBD1
TGTGCCAGCAGGGGACAGGGGGCAGATACGCAGTATTTT CASRGQGADTQYF TRBJ2-3 . TRBV5-5 TRBD1
TGTGCCAGCAGCTCCGCTATAACTAGCGTTGATGAGCAGTTCTTC CASSSAITSVDEQFF TRBJ2-1 . TRBV11-2 TRBD2
TGCGCCAGCAGCTTGGATCGGGGAACGGATTCACCCCTCCACTTT CASSLDRGTDSPLHF TRBJ1-6 few TRBV5-1 .
TGTGCCAGCAGCTGGGCTAGGACATTTGCGAACACCGGGGAGCTGTTTTTT CASSWARTFANTGELFF TRBJ2-2 . TRBV7-9 .
TGTGCCAGCAGTCTAGCGGGGGTCGCGGGGGAGCAGTACTTC CASSLAGVAGEQYF TRBJ2-7 . TRBV2 TRBD2
TGCGCCAGCAGTGAGGGGGGACAATTAAACATTCAGTACTTC CASSEGGQLNIQYF TRBJ2-4 . TRBV10-1 .
TGTGCCACCAGCAGAGTGAGCGGACAGCCCCAGCATTTT CATSRVSGQPQHF TRBJ1-5 . TRBV15 .
TGTGCCAGCAGCTACTCCCGGGTGGAGTATTTT CASSYSRVEYF TRBJ2-3 . TRBV5-6 .
TGTGCCACCAGCTCAATATGGTTGCAGGGGGGCTCTGGGGCCAACGTCCTGACTTTC CATSSIWLQGGSGANVLTF TRBJ2-6 . TRBV15 .
TGTGCCAGCAGCCAGATCGGACTGAAAAACTTAGGGCCCCAGCATTTT CASSQIGLKNLGPQHF TRBJ1-5 . TRBV28 .
TGTGCCAGTAGTCGGGGACAGGGGTCCTCTGGGGCCAACGTCCTGACTTTC CASSRGQGSSGANVLTF TRBJ2-6 . TRBV19 TRBD1
TGTGCCACCAGCTACGGGGTCAGCCTTACAGATACGCAGTATTTT CATSYGVSLTDTQYF TRBJ2-3 . TRBV24-1 .
TGTGCCAGCAGCTTAGCCGGGACAGCTGAAAAACTGTTTTTT CASSLAGTAEKLFF TRBJ1-4 . TRBV7-9 TRBD1
TGCGCCAGCAGCTCGACAGGGGGCTCCTACGAGCAGTACTTC CASSSTGGSYEQYF TRBJ2-7 . TRBV5-1 TRBD1
TGTGCCAGCAGTGAATCCGGCAGCTACGCCGGGACTAATGAAAAACTGTTTTTT CASSESGSYAGTNEKLFF TRBJ1-4 . TRBV25-1 .
TGCGCCAGCAGCCGGGATGGGACTTCGAACACTGAAGCTTTCTTT CASSRDGTSNTEAFF TRBJ1-1 . TRBV5-1 .
TGTGCCAGCAGCCCCCGACAGGGGTGGGAAGCTTTCTTT CASSPRQGWEAFF TRBJ1-1 . TRBV7-8 TRBD1
TGTGCCAGCAGTCTGCCGGGGGGCCAAGATACGCAGTATTTT CASSLPGGQDTQYF TRBJ2-3 . TRBV6-5 .
TGTGCCAGCAGCTTAGGCCCGGGACAGGAGCAAGAGACCCAGTACTTC CASSLGPGQEQETQYF TRBJ2-5 . TRBV13 TRBD1
TGTGCCAGCAGTCCCCGGGCGGGTGCGGGCTCCTCCTACGAGCAGTACTTC CASSPRAGAGSSYEQYF TRBJ2-7 . TRBV25-1 .
TGTGCGGGGGCGGGGGAGAGCACAGATACGCAGTATTTT CAGAGESTDTQYF TRBJ2-3 . TRBV2 .
TGTGCCAGCAGCCTTACCGGGACTAGCTTTGGGGTCAGTGGGACCCAGTACTTC CASSLTGTSFGVSGTQYF TRBJ2-5 . TRBV7-3 TRBD2
TGTGCCAGCAGTTACTTTCTCTTTTTGAAGTCCGCAACAGGGGGGGTGAATGAGCAGTTCTTC CASSYFLFLKSATGGVNEQFF TRBJ2-1 . TRBV6-2/TRBV6-3 .
TGTGCCATCAGTGAGTCGCCTCGAATTGAGCCTTTTGAATATAGCACAGATACGCAGTATTTT CAISESPRIEPFEYSTDTQYF TRBJ2-3 . TRBV10-3 .
TGTGCCAGCAGCGGCGGGGGGCTCATGGGAATGGGCAATGAGCAGTTCTTC CASSGGGLMGMGNEQFF TRBJ2-1 once TRBV11-3 TRBD2
TGCAGTGCTAGTGGGGGAGGACAAGAGACCCAGTACTTC CSASGGGQETQYF TRBJ2-5 . TRBV20-1 .
TGCGCCAGCAGCCAAGTAGCGGGTGGACAGCCCGAGCAGTTCTTC CASSQVAGGQPEQFF TRBJ2-1 . TRBV4-3 .
TGTGCCAGCAGCTTGTATCCCGTGACAGGATACTCCTATGGCTACACCTTC CASSLYPVTGYSYGYTF TRBJ1-2 . TRBV5-5 .
TGTGCCACTAAGAACCGATCGACAGTGGGTGAGCAGTACTTC CATKNRSTVGEQYF TRBJ2-7 . TRBV19 .
TGTGCCAGCTGCCTCGACAGTTCACGGGTCTATGGCTACACCTTC CASCLDSSRVYGYTF TRBJ1-2 few TRBV2 .
TGTGCCTGGGAAAGTAGGACACTCACTAACTATGGCTACACCTTC CAWESRTLTNYGYTF TRBJ1-2 . TRBV30 .
TGTGCCTGGACCTTAAACCCCGGGACCCAGTACTTC CAWTLNPGTQYF TRBJ2-5 . TRBV30 .
TGTGCCAGCAGGGGGACAGGGGGGAAAGACGGGGAGCTGTTTTTT CASRGTGGKDGELFF TRBJ2-2 . TRBV6-5 TRBD1
TGTGCCAGTAGTATCGCGGCCGGGGATCAGCCCCAGCATTTT CASSIAAGDQPQHF TRBJ1-5 . TRBV19 .
TGTGCCAGCAGCCCGGGGGGCCCGAACACCGGGGAGCTGTTTTTT CASSPGGPNTGELFF TRBJ2-2 . TRBV5-6 .
TGTGCCAGCAGCTCCCCGACAGGGGTAGGCTATGGCTACACCTTC CASSSPTGVGYGYTF TRBJ1-2 few TRBV9 TRBD1
TGTGCCAGTAGTAGAGGACAGGGCCGCCTCGCTTACGAGCAGTACTTC CASSRGQGRLAYEQYF TRBJ2-7 . TRBV19 TRBD1
TGTGCCAGCCGATACAAGGGGGAAGGGATTACCGGGGAGCTGTTTTTT CASRYKGEGITGELFF TRBJ2-2 . TRBV12-1 .
TGCGCCAGCAGCTTCGGGGGGCTGGCATCGAACACTGAAGCTTTCTTT CASSFGGLASNTEAFF TRBJ1-1 . TRBV5-1 .
TGTGCCAGCAGCTTAGGTTATGTGGGGGCCCACACAGATACGCAGTATTTT CASSLGYVGAHTDTQYF TRBJ2-3 . TRBV13 .
TGTGCCAGCAGCTTGGGCAGGGGGCGATACTACAACCAGAACACTGAAGCTTTCTTT CASSLGRGRYYNQNTEAFF TRBJ1-1 . TRBV5-6 TRBD1
TGTGCCAGCAGTTTATTGCAGGGGGTAGGAAATAGCGGCAATCAGCCCCAGCATTTT CASSLLQGVGNSGNQPQHF TRBJ1-5 . TRBV28 TRBD1